These 26 T cell receptor beta chains came from one sample sequenced in a study of OX40 agonist ivuxolimab in advanced cancers. The protocol was immunoSEQ multiplex PCR, while the TCRdb copy is restricted to in-frame clones and leaves out a portion. The sample shows about 83,000 clones, approximately 79% of them seen only once. The specimen was CD4+ or CD8+ T cells sorted from blood, collected in a trial of the OX40 agonist ivuxolimab. The receptor source for this set is an adult with an advanced solid tumor such as melanoma, head and neck, liver or kidney cancer.

By proportion, this clone is medium-sized (0.01 to 0.1%). The chain recombines TRBV6-6 with TRBJ1-6, with 9 bases that match TRBD1. Germline V gene data show CDR1 as MNHNY and CDR2 as SVGAGI (reference sequence). The CDR3 runs to 16 residues. With 2 bases clipped from V and 8 bases from J, the junction kept 7 bases outside the gene matches. The chain's CDR3 is CASSYGRGQGHSPLHF. The DNA for the CDR3 is TGTGCCAGCAGTTACGGCCGGGGACAGGGTCATTCACCCCTCCACTTT.

The rearrangement uses TRBV2 and TRBJ2-1; 9 bases align to TRBD1. The ends lost 10 bases at V and 4 bases at J; junction bases unmatched: 8. CDR3 size: 14 residues. Germline V gives CDR1 SNHLY, CDR2 FYNNEI. CDR3 in amino acids: CATKTGGRYNEQFF. The DNA of the CDR3 is TGTGCCACCAAAACAGGGGGCAGATACAATGAGCAGTTCTTC.

This sequence joins TRBV27 and TRBJ2-1; TRBD2 aligns across 10 bases. This CDR3 has 15 residues. J gave up 6 bases and V 7 bases, and 9 bases lay outside the gene matches. Germline lookup yields CDR1 MNHEY and CDR2 SMNVEV (reference sequence). In DNA form, the CDR3 reads TGTGCCAGCACCTCCGGGACTAGCGCTGCCAATGAGCAGTTCTTC. Its protein product is CASTSGTSAANEQFF.

The chain couples TRBV16 to TRBJ1-5; D gene uncertain. Trimming cost V 1 base and J 3 bases, with 7 bases left between them. The germline V gene encodes CDR1 KGHSY and CDR2 FQNENV. The CDR3 is 14 residues long. CDR3 loop: CASSQLGINQPQHF. DNA of the CDR3: TGTGCCAGCAGCCAATTAGGGATCAATCAGCCCCAGCATTTT.

The gene calls are TRBV2 and TRBJ2-2; D ambiguous. The CDR3 consists of 12 residues. Germline CDR1 is SNHLY and CDR2 is FYNNEI. Trimming removed 7 bases at V and 2 bases at J, with 5 bases between. CDR3 in amino acids: CASKLNTGELFF. DNA for the CDR3: TGTGCCAGCAAATTAAACACCGGGGAGCTGTTTTTT. Drawing the rest from reference TRBV2 and TRBJ2-2, the complete variable domain is EPEVTQTPSHQVTQMGQEVILRCVPISNHLYFYWYRQILGQKVEFLVSFYNNEISEKSEIFDDQFSVERPDGSNFTLKIRSTKLEDSAMYFCASKLNTGELFFGEGSRLTVL.

The gene calls are TRBV9 and TRBJ2-7; TRBD2 might be the D (5 bases). Germline CDR1 SGDLS, CDR2 YYNGEE. Trimming shortened V by 4 bases and J by 0 bases, and 11 bases separated the two germline ends. The CDR3 covers 14 residues. The CDR3: CASSLVGSSYEQYF. CDR3 bases: TGTGCCAGCAGCCTGGTTGGGAGCTCCTACGAGCAGTACTTC.

The chain joins TRBV10-2 to TRBJ1-6; D call uncertain. V was shortened by 0 bases and J by 13 bases, with 7 bases between the two germline ends. Looked up from germline, CDR1 is WSHSY and CDR2 is SAAADI. The CDR3 covers 12 residues. The CDR3 here is CASSESGSPLHF. DNA for the CDR3: TGCGCCAGCAGTGAGTCGGGGTCGCCCCTCCACTTT.

There are a few counts of this clone. The chain links TRBV4-2 to TRBJ1-2, with D perhaps matching TRBD1 (5 bases). CDR3 length: 12 residues. Germline CDR1 reads LGHNA; CDR2 reads YNFKEQ. V was trimmed by 6 bases and J by 1 base, leaving 6 bases between them. CDR3 region: CASRQDNYGYTF. The CDR3 DNA follows: TGTGCCAGCAGACAGGATAACTATGGCTACACCTTC.

This clone was counted only a few times. The genes are TRBV9 and TRBJ2-5; TRBD2 matches at 7 bases. The CDR3 spans 13 residues. Looked up from germline, CDR1 is SGDLS and CDR2 is YYNGEE. V shed 0 bases, J shed 5 bases, and the junction held 1 base outside the gene matches. CDR3 amino acids: CASSVGEGETQYF. The DNA for the CDR3 is TGTGCCAGCAGCGTAGGGGAGGGGGAGACCCAGTACTTC. Using reference TRBV9 and TRBJ2-5 for the parts outside the CDR3, the full variable domain is DSGVTQTPKHLITATGQRVTLRCSPRSGDLSVYWYQQSLDQGLQFLIQYYNGEERAKGNILERFSAQQFPDLHSELNLSSLELGDSALYFCASSVGEGETQYFGPGTRLLVL.

The chain links TRBV11-3 to TRBJ2-1; 9 bases agree with TRBD1. V was pared by 5 bases and J by 2 bases, with 7 bases of the junction left unmatched. The CDR3 covers 16 residues. The germline V gene has CDR1 SGHNT and CDR2 YENEEA. The CDR3 spells CASSPRQGDAYNEQFF. The DNA of the CDR3 is TGTGCCAGCAGCCCCCGACAGGGGGACGCCTACAATGAGCAGTTCTTC.

This chain uses TRBV28 with TRBJ2-1, with a possible D match to TRBD2 (7 bases). The CDR3 runs 13 residues. Germline V gives CDR1 MDHEN, CDR2 SYDVKM. V was shortened by 8 bases and J by 6 bases, with 14 bases between the two germline ends. As DNA, the CDR3 is TGTGCCAGCTGGGGGGGCGTTGTCAATGAGCAGTTCTTC. This translates into CASWGGVVNEQFF.

The rearrangement joins TRBV28 to TRBJ1-2; 9 positions match TRBD1. Germline CDR1 and CDR2: MDHEN and SYDVKM. With 9 bases clipped from V and 5 bases from J, the junction kept 7 bases outside the gene matches. The length of the CDR3 is 13 residues. CDR3 sequence: CASQTGGIYGYTF. CDR3 DNA: TGTGCCAGTCAAACAGGGGGCATTTATGGCTACACCTTC.

CDR3 in amino acids: CASSLGQGTYNEQFF. CDR3 sequence (DNA): TGTGCCAGCAGCTTAGGACAGGGGACCTACAATGAGCAGTTCTTC. The chain uses TRBV7-2 and TRBJ2-1, with 8 positions matching TRBD1. The ends lost 1 base at V and 2 bases at J; junction bases unmatched: 1. Germline V gene data show CDR1 as SGHTA and CDR2 as FQGNSA. The length of the CDR3 is 15 residues.

The chain uses TRBV23-1 and TRBJ1-1; tentative D call: TRBD1 (6 bases). TRBV23-1 is annotated as an ORF whose role is uncertain. V lost 6 bases to trimming and J lost 2 bases, with 16 bases between them. There are 15 residues in the CDR3. Written as DNA, the CDR3 is TGCGCCAGCAGCCATCAAGAGGGGGAAAACACTGAAGCTTTCTTT. This codes for CASSHQEGENTEAFF.

The genes are TRBV7-9 and TRBJ1-1; D unclear. V was pared by 5 bases and J by 1 base, with 11 bases between. The germline V gene has CDR1 SEHNR and CDR2 FQNEAQ (reference sequence). The CDR3 is 14 amino acids. CDR3 in DNA: TGTGCCAGCAGCCCCCCCGGGCCGAACACTGAAGCTTTCTTT. Residues: CASSPPGPNTEAFF.

The rearrangement links TRBV19 to TRBJ2-5; no definite D call. Trimming took 7 bases from V and 5 from J, leaving 14 bases between them. The germline V gene has CDR1 LNHDA and CDR2 SQIVND (reference sequence). This CDR3 is 13 amino acids long. DNA of the CDR3: TGTGCCAGTACCCCCGGGCCCAGGGAGACCCAGTACTTC. Amino acid sequence: CASTPGPRETQYF.

This chain connects TRBV7-2 to TRBJ1-5, with TRBD1 identical over 9 bases. V gave up 8 bases and J gave up 4 bases; unmatched junction bases: 3. The CDR3 is made up of 13 amino acids. CDR1 SGHTA and CDR2 FQGNSA come from the germline V gene. The CDR3 loop reads CASAGTGNQPQHF. The DNA of the CDR3 is TGTGCCAGCGCCGGGACAGGGAATCAGCCCCAGCATTTT.

The genes are TRBV7-6 and TRBJ2-5; D uncertain. The CDR3 spans 15 residues. Germline CDR1 and CDR2: SGHVS and FNYEAQ. Trimming removed 5 bases from V and 1 base from J, with 14 bases in between. CDR3 residues: CASSPLPMGQETQYF. CDR3 coding DNA: TGTGCCAGCAGCCCGCTTCCCATGGGCCAAGAGACCCAGTACTTC.

J is TRBJ1-5 and V is TRBV6-1; 8 positions agree with TRBD1. The CDR3 sequence is 15 residues long. Germline V gene sequence: CDR1 MNHNS, CDR2 SASEGT. V shed 7 bases, J shed 3 bases, and the junction held 8 bases outside the gene matches. CDR3 sequence: CASNDRGRDNQPQHF. In DNA, the CDR3 is TGTGCCAGCAACGACAGGGGTAGGGACAATCAGCCCCAGCATTTT.

V usage is TRBV6-1 and J usage is TRBJ1-4, with a tentative D call TRBD1 (5 bases). This CDR3 is built from 17 residues. The V end was cut by 3 bases, the J end by 7 bases, with 21 bases between. Germline assignment: CDR1 MNHNS and CDR2 SASEGT. This CDR3 is CASSDGTASVTSEKLFF. In nucleotides, the CDR3 is TGTGCCAGCAGTGATGGGACTGCCTCAGTCACCAGTGAAAAACTGTTTTTT.

This chain uses TRBV19 with TRBJ1-2, with 9 nucleotides matching TRBD1. Trimming removed 6 bases from V and 5 bases from J; junction bases left unmatched: 7. This CDR3 is built from 14 residues. Germline-derived CDR1 and CDR2 are LNHDA and SQIVND (reference sequence). CDR3 nucleotide sequence: TGTGCCAGTAGGGAACAGGGGGCCGGGTATGGCTACACCTTC. This gives the protein CASREQGAGYGYTF.

This clone was seen once. CDR3 loop: CATSPRTEEKLFF. Written as DNA, the CDR3 is TGTGCCACCAGCCCTAGGACTGAGGAAAAACTGTTTTTT. The rearrangement joins TRBV15 to TRBJ1-4; the D is unclear. This CDR3 region has 13 residues. Germline V lookup: CDR1 LNHNV, CDR2 YYDKDF (reference sequence). The V end lost 5 bases, the J end lost 8 bases, and 12 bases lay between the germline ends.

Worth noting for this clone: The junction shows a germline mismatch at one end, possibly a read error. The CDR3 region is CVSSLLVSRYGYTF. The CDR3 DNA reads TGTGTCAGCAGCTTATTAGTCAGCCGCTATGGCTACACCTTC. The rearrangement uses TRBV7-8 and TRBJ1-2; D call uncertain. The germline V gene encodes CDR1 SGHVS and CDR2 FQNEAQ. CDR3 size: 14 residues. Looking up the rest from reference TRBV7-8 and TRBJ1-2 gives the full variable domain: GAGVSQSPRYKVAKRGQDVALRCDPISGHVSLFWYQQALGQGPEFLTYFQNEAQLDKSGLPSDRFFAERPEGSVSTLKIQRTQQEDSAVYLCVSSLLVSRYGYTFGSGTRLTVV.

The chain uses TRBV2 and TRBJ1-1; D unclear. The CDR3 totals 13 residues. V was clipped by 6 bases and J by 4 bases, with 12 bases between them. CDR1 is SNHLY, CDR2 FYNNEI, per germline. CDR3 nucleotides: TGTGCCAGCAGGGTCCTCGGGGTCACTGAAGCTTTCTTT. Translation: CASRVLGVTEAFF.

V usage is TRBV21-1 and J usage is TRBJ1-2; TRBD1, the table's D call, lacks a check against the DNA. TRBV21-1 is flagged as a pseudogene. CDR3 length equals 15 residues. The CDR3 DNA follows: TGTGCCAGCAGACTCCGGGACAGGTCTAACTATGGCTACACCTTC. As protein: CASRLRDRSNYGYTF.

V usage is TRBV7-3 and J usage is TRBJ1-1, with D hard to call. V shed 2 bases and J shed 1 base, with 5 bases lying between them. The CDR3 totals 13 residues. CDR1 SGHTA and CDR2 FQGTGA come from the germline V gene. The CDR3 spells CASSLGSNTEAFF. CDR3 coding DNA: TGTGCCAGCAGCTTAGGTTCGAACACTGAAGCTTTCTTT.